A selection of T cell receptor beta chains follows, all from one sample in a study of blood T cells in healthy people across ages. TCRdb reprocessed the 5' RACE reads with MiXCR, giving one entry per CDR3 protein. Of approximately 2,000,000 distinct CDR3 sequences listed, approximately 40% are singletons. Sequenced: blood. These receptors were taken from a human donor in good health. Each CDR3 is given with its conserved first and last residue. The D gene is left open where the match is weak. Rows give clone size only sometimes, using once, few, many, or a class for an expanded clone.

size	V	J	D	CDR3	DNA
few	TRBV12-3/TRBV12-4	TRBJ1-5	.	CASRGQPDSNQPQHF	TGTGCCAGCAGAGGACAGCCAGATAGCAATCAGCCCCAGCATTTT
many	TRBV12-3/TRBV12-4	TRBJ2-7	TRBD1	CASSPGQGAEQYF	TGTGCCAGCAGCCCGGGACAGGGGGCAGAGCAGTACTTC
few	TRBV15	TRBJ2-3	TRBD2	CATSRDGVRAGGPTDTQYF	TGTGCCACCAGCAGAGATGGTGTGCGAGCGGGGGGGCCCACAGATACGCAGTATTTT
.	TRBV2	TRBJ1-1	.	CVGNLMGGRSNTEAFF	TGTGTCGGCAACCTCATGGGGGGACGGTCAAACACTGAAGCTTTCTTT
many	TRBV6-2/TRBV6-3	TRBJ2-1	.	CASSYPFGLTRADEQFF	TGTGCCAGCAGTTACCCGTTCGGTTTGACCCGGGCGGATGAGCAGTTCTTC
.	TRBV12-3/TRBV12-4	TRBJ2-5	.	CASTWDLGTRQYF	TGTGCCAGCACCTGGGACCTCGGTACGAGGCAGTACTTC
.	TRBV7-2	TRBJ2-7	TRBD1	CASSQARGRFGAYEQYF	TGTGCCAGCAGCCAGGCGAGGGGGCGCTTTGGGGCCTACGAGCAGTACTTC
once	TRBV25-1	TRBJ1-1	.	CASSEYDRGTEAFF	TGTGCCAGCAGTGAATACGATAGGGGGACTGAAGCTTTCTTT
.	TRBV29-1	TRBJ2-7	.	CSVDEGGYEQYF	TGCAGCGTTGATGAGGGGGGTTACGAGCAGTACTTC
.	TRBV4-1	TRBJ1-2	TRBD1	CASSQDTGGYYGYTF	TGCGCCAGCAGCCAAGACACAGGGGGCTACTATGGCTACACCTTC
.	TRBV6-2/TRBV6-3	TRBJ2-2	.	CASSAGARGLFF	TGTGCCAGCAGTGCTGGGGCCCGAGGGCTGTTTTTT
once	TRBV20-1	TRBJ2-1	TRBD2	CSAIQLANEQFF	TGCAGTGCTATACAACTAGCGAATGAGCAGTTCTTC
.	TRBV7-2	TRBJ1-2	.	CASSLGPGRRYGYTF	TGTGCCAGCAGCTTAGGGCCCGGGAGGAGGTATGGCTACACCTTC
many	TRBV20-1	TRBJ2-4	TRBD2	CSVDLAGVKNIQYF	TGCAGTGTTGACCTAGCGGGAGTCAAAAACATTCAGTACTTC
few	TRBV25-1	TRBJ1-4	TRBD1	CASSTSGGTNEKLFF	TGTGCCAGCAGTACATCAGGGGGAACTAATGAAAAACTGTTTTTT
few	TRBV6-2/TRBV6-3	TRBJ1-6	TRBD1	CASADGTGSPLHF	TGTGCCAGCGCGGACGGGACAGGTTCACCCCTCCACTTT
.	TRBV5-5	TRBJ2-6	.	CASSLPGALGANVLTF	TGTGCCAGCAGCTTACCAGGGGCGTTAGGGGCCAACGTCCTGACTTTC
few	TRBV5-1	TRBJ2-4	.	CASSLGWETLKNIQYF	TGCGCCAGCAGCTTGGGCTGGGAGACCCTCAAAAACATTCAGTACTTC
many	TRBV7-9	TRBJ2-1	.	CASSLRSDEQFF	TGTGCCAGCAGTTTACGGTCGGATGAGCAGTTCTTC
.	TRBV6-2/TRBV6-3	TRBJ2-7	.	CASSYGRNNEQYF	TGTGCCAGCAGTTACGGACGTAACAATGAGCAGTACTTC
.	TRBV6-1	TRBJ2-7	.	CASSEFGLGLDEQYF	TGTGCCAGCAGTGAATTTGGTTTAGGCCTCGACGAGCAGTACTTC
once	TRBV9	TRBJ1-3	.	CACSVGGTPTFSGNTIYF	TGTGCCTGCAGCGTAGGAGGGACACCGACTTTCTCTGGAAACACCATATATTTT
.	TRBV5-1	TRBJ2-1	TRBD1	CASSTGTGHHEQFF	TGCGCCAGCAGCACCGGGACAGGGCACCACGAGCAGTTCTTC
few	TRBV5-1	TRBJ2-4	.	CASRYEVGVGNIQYF	TGCGCCAGCAGGTACGAGGTTGGAGTCGGGAACATTCAGTACTTC
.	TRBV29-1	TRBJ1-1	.	CSVAAQPHTEAFF	TGCAGCGTTGCTGCACAGCCTCACACTGAAGCTTTCTTT
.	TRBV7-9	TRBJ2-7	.	CASSLSGGPTYNEQYF	TGTGCCAGCAGCTTAAGTGGGGGGCCAACCTACAATGAGCAGTACTTC
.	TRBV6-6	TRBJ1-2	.	CASNPRANSYGYTF	TGTGCCAGCAATCCCAGGGCTAATTCCTATGGCTACACCTTC
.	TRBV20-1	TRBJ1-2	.	CSASVSVGYTF	TGCAGTGCTAGTGTATCAGTCGGCTACACCTTC
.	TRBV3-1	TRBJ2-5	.	CASSQIFDWDPTNQETQYF	TGTGCCAGCAGCCAAATTTTTGATTGGGACCCAACGAACCAAGAGACCCAGTACTTC
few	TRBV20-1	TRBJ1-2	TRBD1	CSARSYHGTGDGYTF	TGCAGTGCTAGGTCTTACCACGGGACAGGGGATGGCTACACCTTC
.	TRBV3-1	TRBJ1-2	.	CASRVRRGYGYTF	TGTGCCAGCAGGGTCCGCAGGGGCTATGGCTACACCTTC
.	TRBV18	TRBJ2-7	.	CASSPANRDEQYF	TGTGCCAGCTCACCGGCCAACAGGGACGAGCAGTACTTC
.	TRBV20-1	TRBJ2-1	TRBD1	CSASGTGGMNEQFF	TGCAGTGCTAGTGGGACAGGGGGTATGAATGAGCAGTTCTTC
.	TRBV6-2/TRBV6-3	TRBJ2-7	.	CASRKGPYEQYF	TGTGCCAGCAGAAAGGGCCCCTACGAGCAGTACTTC
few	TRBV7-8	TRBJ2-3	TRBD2	CASSLVPSGATQYF	TGTGCCAGCAGTTTAGTGCCGAGCGGGGCTACGCAGTATTTT
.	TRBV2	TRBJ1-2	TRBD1	CASKGQGNSYGYTF	TGTGCCTCAAAGGGACAGGGGAACTCCTATGGCTACACCTTC
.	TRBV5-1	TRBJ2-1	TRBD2	CASSLMDGGYNEQFF	TGTGCCAGCAGCTTAATGGACGGGGGGTACAATGAGCAGTTCTTC
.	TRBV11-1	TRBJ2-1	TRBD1	CASSFVRTGSYNEQFF	TGTGCCAGCAGCTTTGTAAGGACAGGGTCCTACAATGAGCAGTTCTTC
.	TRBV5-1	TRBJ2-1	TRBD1	CASSLDGQGIDERFF	TGCGCCAGCAGCTTGGATGGACAGGGAATCGATGAGCGGTTCTTC
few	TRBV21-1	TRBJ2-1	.	CASSTPRGAGSYNEQFF	TGTGCCAGCAGCACCCCCCGGGGGGCTGGCTCCTACAATGAGCAGTTCTTC
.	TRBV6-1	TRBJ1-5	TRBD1	CASSEITGGQPQHF	TGTGCCAGCAGTGAGATAACAGGGGGTCAGCCCCAGCATTTT
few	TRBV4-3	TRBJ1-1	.	CASSQEWGNTEAFF	TGCGCCAGCAGCCAAGAATGGGGGAACACTGAAGCTTTCTTT
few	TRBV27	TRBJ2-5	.	CASSLDQHYGQYF	TGTGCCAGCAGTTTAGATCAGCACTACGGGCAGTACTTC
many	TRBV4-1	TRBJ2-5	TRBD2	CASSQDGGGGRQTQYF	TGCGCCAGCAGCCAAGATGGGGGCGGGGGGCGCCAGACCCAGTACTTC
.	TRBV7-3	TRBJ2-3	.	CASSSMGGLSTDTQYF	TGTGCCAGCAGCTCGATGGGGGGCCTAAGCACAGATACGCAGTATTTT
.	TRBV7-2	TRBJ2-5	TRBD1	CASSESRGREYF	TGTGCCAGCAGCGAGTCAAGGGGGCGAGAGTACTTC
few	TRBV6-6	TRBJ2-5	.	CASSYSIEQETQYF	TGTGCCAGCAGTTACTCGATAGAGCAAGAGACCCAGTACTTC
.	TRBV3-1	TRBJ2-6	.	CASSPMANSGANVLTF	TGTGCCAGCAGCCCAATGGCTAACTCTGGGGCCAACGTCCTGACTTTC
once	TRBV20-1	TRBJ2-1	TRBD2	CSANGGGDEQFF	TGCAGTGCAAATGGCGGGGGTGATGAGCAGTTCTTC
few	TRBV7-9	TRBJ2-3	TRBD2	CASSDLAGVTDTQYF	TGTGCCAGCAGCGATCTAGCGGGGGTCACAGATACGCAGTATTTT
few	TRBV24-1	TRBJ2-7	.	CATSDSDDYEQYF	TGTGCCACCAGTGATTCGGACGACTACGAGCAGTACTTC
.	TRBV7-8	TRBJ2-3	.	CASSPKGGGSTDTQYF	TGTGCCAGCAGCCCAAAGGGAGGAGGAAGCACAGATACGCAGTATTTT
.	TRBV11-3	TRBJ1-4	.	CASSLESGTNEKLFF	TGTGCCAGCAGCTTAGAATCAGGGACTAATGAAAAACTGTTTTTT
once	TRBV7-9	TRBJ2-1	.	CASSSNRALSYNEQFF	TGTGCCAGCAGCTCAAACAGGGCCCTCTCCTACAATGAGCAGTTCTTC
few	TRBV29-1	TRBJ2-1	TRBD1	CSADPDRSSYNEQFF	TGCAGCGCTGACCCGGACAGGAGCTCCTACAATGAGCAGTTCTTC
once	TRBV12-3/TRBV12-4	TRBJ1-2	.	CASGHSGLPAGYTF	TGTGCCAGCGGTCATTCCGGGCTGCCGGCCGGCTACACCTTC
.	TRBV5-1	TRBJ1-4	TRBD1	CASSWTGEELFF	TGCGCCAGCAGCTGGACAGGTGAAGAACTGTTTTTT
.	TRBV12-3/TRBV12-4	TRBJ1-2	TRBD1	CASSLGTGSLYGYTF	TGTGCCAGCAGTTTAGGGACAGGATCTCTCTATGGCTACACCTTC
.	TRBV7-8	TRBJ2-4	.	CASSSGPTNDKNIQYF	TGTGCCAGCAGCTCGGGACCCACCAATGACAAAAACATTCAGTACTTC